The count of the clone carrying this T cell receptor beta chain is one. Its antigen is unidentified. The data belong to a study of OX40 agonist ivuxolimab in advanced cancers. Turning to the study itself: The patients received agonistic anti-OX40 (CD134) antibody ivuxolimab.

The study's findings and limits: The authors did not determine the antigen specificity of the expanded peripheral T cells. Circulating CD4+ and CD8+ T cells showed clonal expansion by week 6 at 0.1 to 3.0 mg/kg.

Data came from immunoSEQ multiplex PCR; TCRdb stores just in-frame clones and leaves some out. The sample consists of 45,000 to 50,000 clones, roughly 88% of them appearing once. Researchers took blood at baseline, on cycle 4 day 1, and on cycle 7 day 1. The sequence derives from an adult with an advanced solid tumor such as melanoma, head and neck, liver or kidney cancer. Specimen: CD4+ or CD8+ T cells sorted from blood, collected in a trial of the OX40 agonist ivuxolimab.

The CDR3 spells CASSPWQGAAFF. In nucleotides, the CDR3 is TGTGCCAGCAGCCCCTGGCAGGGAGCAGCTTTCTTT. The V gene is TRBV6-6, the J gene TRBJ1-1; D is perhaps TRBD1 (5 bases). The CDR3 length is 12 residues. The germline CDR1 and CDR2 sequences are MNHNY and SVGAGI (reference sequence). V lost 6 bases and J lost 10, with 15 bases in between.